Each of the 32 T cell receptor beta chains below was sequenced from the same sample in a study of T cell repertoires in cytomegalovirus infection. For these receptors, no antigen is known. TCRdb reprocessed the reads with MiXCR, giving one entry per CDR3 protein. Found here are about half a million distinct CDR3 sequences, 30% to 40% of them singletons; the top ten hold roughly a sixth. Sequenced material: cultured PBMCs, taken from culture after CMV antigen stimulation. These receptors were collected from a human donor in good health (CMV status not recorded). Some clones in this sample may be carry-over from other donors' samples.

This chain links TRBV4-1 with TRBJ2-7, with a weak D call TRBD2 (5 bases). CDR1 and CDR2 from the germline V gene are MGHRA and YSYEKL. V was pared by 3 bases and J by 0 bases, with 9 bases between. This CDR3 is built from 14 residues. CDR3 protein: CASSQTGSSYEQYV. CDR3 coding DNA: TGCGCCAGCAGCCAGACGGGGAGCTCCTACGAGCAGTACGTC.

The DNA for the CDR3 is TGTGCCAGCAGGAGGGGGGACGCTTTCTTT. Translation gives CASRRGDAFF. The chain employs TRBV28 and TRBJ1-1; a weak D match, TRBD1 (6 bases). Germline loops: CDR1 MDHEN, CDR2 SYDVKM. The CDR3 has 10 residues. V was cut by 6 bases and J by 11 bases, with 10 bases left in between. Variable domain in full (rest from reference TRBV28 and TRBJ1-1): DVKVTQSSRYLVKRTGEKVFLECVQDMDHENMFWYRQDPGLGLRLIYFSYDVKMKEKGDIPEGYSVSREKKERFSLILESASTNQTSMYLCASRRGDAFFGQGTRLTVV.

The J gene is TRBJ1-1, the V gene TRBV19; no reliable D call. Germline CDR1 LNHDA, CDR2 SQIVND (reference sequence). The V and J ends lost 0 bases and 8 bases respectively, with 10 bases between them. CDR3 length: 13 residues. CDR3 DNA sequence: TGTGCCAGTAGTATAGAACCGGACGCCGAAGCTTTCTTT. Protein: CASSIEPDAEAFF.

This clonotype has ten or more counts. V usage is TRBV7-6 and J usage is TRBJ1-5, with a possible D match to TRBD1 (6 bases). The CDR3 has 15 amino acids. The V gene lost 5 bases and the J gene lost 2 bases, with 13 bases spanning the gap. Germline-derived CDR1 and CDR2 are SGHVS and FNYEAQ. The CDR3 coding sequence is TGTGCCAGCAGCCGAACGGACAGTGGCAATCAGCCCCAGCATTTT. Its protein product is CASSRTDSGNQPQHF.

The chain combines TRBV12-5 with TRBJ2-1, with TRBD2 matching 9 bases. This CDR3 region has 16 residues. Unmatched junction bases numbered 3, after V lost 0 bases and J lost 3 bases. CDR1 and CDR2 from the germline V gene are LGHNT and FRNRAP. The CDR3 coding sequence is TGTGCTAGTGGTTTGGTAGCGGGAGGCTACTACAATGAGCAGTTCTTC. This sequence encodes CASGLVAGGYYNEQFF.

The CDR3 is CASSPPLAGGTDTQYF. CDR3 DNA sequence: TGCGCCAGCAGCCCTCCACTAGCGGGAGGAACAGATACGCAGTATTTT. The J gene is TRBJ2-3, the V gene TRBV5-1; 12 bases line up with TRBD2. From germline, CDR1 is SGHRS and CDR2 YFSETQ. J gave up 3 bases and V 4 bases, and 6 bases lay outside the gene matches. CDR3 length equals 16 residues. Using reference TRBV5-1 and TRBJ2-3 for the parts outside the CDR3, the full variable domain is KAGVTQTPRYLIKTRGQQVTLSCSPISGHRSVSWYQQTPGQGLQFLFEYFSETQRNKGNFPGRFSGRQFSNSRSEMNVSTLELGDSALYLCASSPPLAGGTDTQYFGPGTRLTVL.

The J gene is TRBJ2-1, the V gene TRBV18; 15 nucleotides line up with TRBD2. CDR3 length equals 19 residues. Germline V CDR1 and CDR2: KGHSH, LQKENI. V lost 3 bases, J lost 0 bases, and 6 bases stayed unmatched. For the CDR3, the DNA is TGTGCCAGCTCACCTGGACTAGCGGGAGGGCCCGGCTCCTACAATGAGCAGTTCTTC. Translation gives CASSPGLAGGPGSYNEQFF.

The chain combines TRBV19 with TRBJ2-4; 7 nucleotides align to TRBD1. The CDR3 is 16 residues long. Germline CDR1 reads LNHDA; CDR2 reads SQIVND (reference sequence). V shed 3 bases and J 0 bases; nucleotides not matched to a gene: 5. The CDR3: CASSMRQGLAKNIQYF. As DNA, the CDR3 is TGTGCCAGTAGTATGAGACAGGGCCTAGCCAAAAACATTCAGTACTTC.

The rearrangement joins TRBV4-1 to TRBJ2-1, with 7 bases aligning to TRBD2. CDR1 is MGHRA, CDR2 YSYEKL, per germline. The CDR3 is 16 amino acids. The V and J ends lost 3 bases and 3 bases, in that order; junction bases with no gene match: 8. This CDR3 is CASSQATSGIYNEQFF. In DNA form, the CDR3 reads TGCGCCAGCAGCCAGGCGACGAGCGGGATCTACAATGAGCAGTTCTTC.

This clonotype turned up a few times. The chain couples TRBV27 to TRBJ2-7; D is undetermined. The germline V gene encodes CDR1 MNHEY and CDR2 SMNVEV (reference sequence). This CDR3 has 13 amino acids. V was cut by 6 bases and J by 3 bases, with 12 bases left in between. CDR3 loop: CASSVGRIYEQYF. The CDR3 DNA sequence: TGTGCCAGCAGCGTCGGACGGATCTACGAGCAGTACTTC.

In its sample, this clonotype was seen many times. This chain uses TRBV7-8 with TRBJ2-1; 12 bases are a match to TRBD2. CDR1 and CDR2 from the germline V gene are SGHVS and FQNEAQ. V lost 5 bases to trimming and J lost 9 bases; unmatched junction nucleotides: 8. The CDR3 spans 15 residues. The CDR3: CASSPLAGGATEQFF. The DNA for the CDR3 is TGTGCCAGCAGCCCCCTAGCGGGAGGGGCCACTGAGCAGTTCTTC.

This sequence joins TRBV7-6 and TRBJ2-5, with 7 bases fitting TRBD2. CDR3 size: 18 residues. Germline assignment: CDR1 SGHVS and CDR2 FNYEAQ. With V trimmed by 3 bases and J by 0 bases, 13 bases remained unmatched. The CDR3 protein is CASSLRWGGAQYQETQYF. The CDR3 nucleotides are TGTGCCAGCAGCTTGAGGTGGGGAGGGGCTCAGTACCAAGAGACCCAGTACTTC.

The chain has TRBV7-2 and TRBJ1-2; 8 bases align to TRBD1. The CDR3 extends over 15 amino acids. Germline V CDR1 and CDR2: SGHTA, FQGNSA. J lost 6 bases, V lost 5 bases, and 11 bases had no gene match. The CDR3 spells CASSASGGGFHGYTF. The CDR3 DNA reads TGTGCCAGCAGCGCGTCAGGGGGCGGCTTTCATGGCTACACCTTC.

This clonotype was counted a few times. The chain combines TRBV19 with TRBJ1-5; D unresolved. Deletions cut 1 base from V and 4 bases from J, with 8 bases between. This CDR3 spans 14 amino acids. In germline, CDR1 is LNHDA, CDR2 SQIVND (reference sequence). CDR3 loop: CASSIGTSNQPQHF. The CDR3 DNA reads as TGTGCCAGTAGTATAGGGACTTCGAATCAGCCCCAGCATTTT.

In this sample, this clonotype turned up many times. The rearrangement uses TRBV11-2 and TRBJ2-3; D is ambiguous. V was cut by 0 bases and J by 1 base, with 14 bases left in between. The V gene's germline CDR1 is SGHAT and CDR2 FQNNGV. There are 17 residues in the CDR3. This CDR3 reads CASSLEGTGVGTDTQYF. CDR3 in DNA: TGTGCCAGCAGCTTAGAGGGTACCGGAGTCGGCACAGATACGCAGTATTTT.

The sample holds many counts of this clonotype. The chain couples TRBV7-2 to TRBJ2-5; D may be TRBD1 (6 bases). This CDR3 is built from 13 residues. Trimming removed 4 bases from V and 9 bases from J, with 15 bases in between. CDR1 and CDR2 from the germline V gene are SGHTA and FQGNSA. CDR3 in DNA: TGTGCCAGCAGCTCTAACAGGGAGCAGGCCCAGTACTTC. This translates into CASSSNREQAQYF. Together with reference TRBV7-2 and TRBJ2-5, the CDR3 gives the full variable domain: GAGVSQSPSNKVTEKGKDVELRCDPISGHTALYWYRQSLGQGLEFLIYFQGNSAPDKSGLPSDRFSAERTGGSVSTLTIQRTQQEDSAVYLCASSSNREQAQYFGPGTRLLVL.

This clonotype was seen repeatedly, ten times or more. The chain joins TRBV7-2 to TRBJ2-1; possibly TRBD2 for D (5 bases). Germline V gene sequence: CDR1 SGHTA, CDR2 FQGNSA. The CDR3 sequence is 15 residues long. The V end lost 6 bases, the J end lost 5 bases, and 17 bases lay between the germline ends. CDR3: CASRLSGSPNNEQFF. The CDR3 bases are TGTGCCAGCAGGTTGAGCGGAAGCCCTAACAATGAGCAGTTCTTC.

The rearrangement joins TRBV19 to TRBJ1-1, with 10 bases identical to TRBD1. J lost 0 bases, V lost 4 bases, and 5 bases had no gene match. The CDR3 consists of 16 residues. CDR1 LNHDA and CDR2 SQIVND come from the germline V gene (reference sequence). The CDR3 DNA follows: TGTGCCAGTAGTAAAGGGACAGGGGTTATGAACACTGAAGCTTTCTTT. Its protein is CASSKGTGVMNTEAFF.

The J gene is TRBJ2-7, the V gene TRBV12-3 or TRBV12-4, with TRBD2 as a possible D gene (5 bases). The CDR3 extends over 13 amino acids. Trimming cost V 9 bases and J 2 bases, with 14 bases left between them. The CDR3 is CASSSSGTYEQYV. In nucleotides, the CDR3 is TGTGCCAGTTCCTCGTCGGGGACCTACGAGCAGTACGTC.

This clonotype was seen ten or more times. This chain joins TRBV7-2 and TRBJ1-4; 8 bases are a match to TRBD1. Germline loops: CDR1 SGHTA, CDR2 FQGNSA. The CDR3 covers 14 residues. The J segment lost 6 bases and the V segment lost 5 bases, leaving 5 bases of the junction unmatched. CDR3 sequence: CASSPQGADEKLFF. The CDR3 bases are TGTGCCAGCAGCCCTCAGGGGGCGGATGAAAAACTGTTTTTT.

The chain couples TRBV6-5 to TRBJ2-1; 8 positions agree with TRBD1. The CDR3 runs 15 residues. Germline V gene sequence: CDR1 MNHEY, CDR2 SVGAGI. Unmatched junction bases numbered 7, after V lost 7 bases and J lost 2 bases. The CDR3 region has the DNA TGTGCCAGCACCGGCGACAGGGGTCCCTACAATGAGCAGTTCTTC. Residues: CASTGDRGPYNEQFF.

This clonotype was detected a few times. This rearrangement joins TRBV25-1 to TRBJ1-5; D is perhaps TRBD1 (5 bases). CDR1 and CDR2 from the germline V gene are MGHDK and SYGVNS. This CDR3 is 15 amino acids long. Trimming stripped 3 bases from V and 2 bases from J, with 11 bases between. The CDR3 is CASSEPGGGNQPQHF. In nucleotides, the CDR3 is TGTGCCAGCAGTGAGCCGGGGGGAGGCAATCAGCCCCAGCATTTT.

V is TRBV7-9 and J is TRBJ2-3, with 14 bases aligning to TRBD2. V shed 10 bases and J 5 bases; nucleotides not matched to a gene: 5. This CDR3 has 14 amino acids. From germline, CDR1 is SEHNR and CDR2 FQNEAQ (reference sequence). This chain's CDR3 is CATWTSGRLDTQYF. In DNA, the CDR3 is TGTGCCACTTGGACTAGCGGGAGGTTAGATACGCAGTATTTT.

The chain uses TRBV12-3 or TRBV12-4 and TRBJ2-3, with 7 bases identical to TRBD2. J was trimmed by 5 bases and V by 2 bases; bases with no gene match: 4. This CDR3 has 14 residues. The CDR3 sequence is CASSLSGVEDTQYF. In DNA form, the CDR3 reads TGTGCCAGCAGTTTAAGCGGGGTAGAAGATACGCAGTATTTT.

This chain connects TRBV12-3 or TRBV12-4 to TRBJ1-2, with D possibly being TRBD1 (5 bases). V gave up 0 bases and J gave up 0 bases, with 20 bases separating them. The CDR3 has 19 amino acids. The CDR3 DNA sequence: TGTGCCAGCAGTTTAGCGGGGCGAATAGCGGGGGGAGCTAACTATGGCTACACCTTC. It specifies CASSLAGRIAGGANYGYTF.

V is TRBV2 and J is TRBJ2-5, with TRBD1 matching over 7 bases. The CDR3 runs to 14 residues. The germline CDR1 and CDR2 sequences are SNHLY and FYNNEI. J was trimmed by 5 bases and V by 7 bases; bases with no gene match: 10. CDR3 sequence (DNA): TGTGCCAGCACCCTAAGACAGGGCCTGGAGACCCAGTACTTC. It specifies CASTLRQGLETQYF.

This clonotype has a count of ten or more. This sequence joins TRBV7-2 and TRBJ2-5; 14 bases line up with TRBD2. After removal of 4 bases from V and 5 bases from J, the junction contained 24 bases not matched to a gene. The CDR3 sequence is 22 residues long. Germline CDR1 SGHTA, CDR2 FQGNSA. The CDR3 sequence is CASSYHSGTSGSFGKLAETQYF. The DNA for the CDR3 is TGTGCCAGCAGCTATCACTCCGGGACTAGCGGGAGTTTCGGCAAGCTGGCGGAGACCCAGTACTTC.

The CDR3 sequence is CASSVIRDPLFF. The DNA of the CDR3 is TGTGCCAGCAGCGTGATAAGGGATCCTCTGTTCTTC. The chain carries TRBV9 and TRBJ2-1; D not resolved. CDR3 length: 12 amino acids. V was cut by 2 bases and J by 15 bases, with 15 bases left in between. Per germline, CDR1 SGDLS and CDR2 YYNGEE.

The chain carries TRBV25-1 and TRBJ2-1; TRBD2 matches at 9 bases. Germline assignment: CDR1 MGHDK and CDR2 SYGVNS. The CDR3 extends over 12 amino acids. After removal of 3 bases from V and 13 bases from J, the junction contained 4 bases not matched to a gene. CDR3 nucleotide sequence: TGTGCCAGCAGTGATAGCGGGAGTGAACAGTTCTTC. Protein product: CASSDSGSEQFF.

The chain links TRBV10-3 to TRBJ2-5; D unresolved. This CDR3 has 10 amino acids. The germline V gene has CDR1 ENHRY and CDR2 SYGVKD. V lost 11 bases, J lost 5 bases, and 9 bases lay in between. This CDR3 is CAAGRETQYF. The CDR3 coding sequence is TGTGCCGCCGGTCGGGAGACCCAGTACTTC.

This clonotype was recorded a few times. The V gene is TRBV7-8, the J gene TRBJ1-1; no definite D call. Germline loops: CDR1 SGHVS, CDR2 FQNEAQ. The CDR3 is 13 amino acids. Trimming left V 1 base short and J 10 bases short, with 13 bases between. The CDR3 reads CASSLVVASGAFF. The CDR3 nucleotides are TGTGCCAGCAGCTTAGTAGTCGCCAGCGGAGCTTTCTTT.

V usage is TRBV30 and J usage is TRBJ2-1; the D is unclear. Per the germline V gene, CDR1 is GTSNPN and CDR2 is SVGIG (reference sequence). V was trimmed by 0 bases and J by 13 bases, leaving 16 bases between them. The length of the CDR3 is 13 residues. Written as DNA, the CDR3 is TGTGCCTGGAGTGTGTCAGGTGTTACCCCCCAGTTCTTC. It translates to CAWSVSGVTPQFF.